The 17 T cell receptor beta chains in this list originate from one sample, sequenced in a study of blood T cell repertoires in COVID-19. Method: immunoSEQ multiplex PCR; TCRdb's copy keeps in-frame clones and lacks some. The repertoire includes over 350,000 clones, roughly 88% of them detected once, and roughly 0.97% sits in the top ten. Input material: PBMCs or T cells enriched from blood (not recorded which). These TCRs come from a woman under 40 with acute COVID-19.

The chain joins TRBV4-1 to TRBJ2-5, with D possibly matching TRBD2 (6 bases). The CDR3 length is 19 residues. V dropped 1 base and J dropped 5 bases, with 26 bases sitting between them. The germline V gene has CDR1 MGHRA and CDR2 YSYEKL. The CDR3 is CASSQAGRWLGGMSETQYF. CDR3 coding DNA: TGCGCCAGCAGCCAAGCGGGAAGGTGGCTGGGAGGCATGTCCGAGACCCAGTACTTC.

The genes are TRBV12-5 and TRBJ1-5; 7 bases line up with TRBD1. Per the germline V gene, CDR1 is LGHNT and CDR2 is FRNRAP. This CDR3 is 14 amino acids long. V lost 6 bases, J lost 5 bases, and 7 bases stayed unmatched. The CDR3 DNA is TGTGCTAGTGGCCAGGGGGAGCATCATCAGCCCCAGCATTTT. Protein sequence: CASGQGEHHQPQHF.

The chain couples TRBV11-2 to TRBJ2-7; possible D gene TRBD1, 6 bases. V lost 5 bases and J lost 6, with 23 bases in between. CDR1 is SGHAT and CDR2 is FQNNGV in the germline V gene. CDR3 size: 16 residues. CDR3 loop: CASSPYKGVLSSEQYF. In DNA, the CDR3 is TGTGCCAGCAGCCCTTATAAGGGGGTTCTATCTAGCGAGCAGTACTTC. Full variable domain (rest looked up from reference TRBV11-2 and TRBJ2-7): EAGVAQSPRYKIIEKRQSVAFWCNPISGHATLYWYQQILGQGPKLLIQFQNNGVVDDSQLPKDRFSAERLKGVDSTLKIQPAKLEDSAVYLCASSPYKGVLSSEQYFGPGTRLTVT.

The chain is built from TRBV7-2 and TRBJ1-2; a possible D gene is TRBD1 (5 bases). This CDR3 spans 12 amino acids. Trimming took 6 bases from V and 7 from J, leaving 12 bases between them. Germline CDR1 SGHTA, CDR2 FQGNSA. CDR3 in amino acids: CASRWQGPGYTF. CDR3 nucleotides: TGTGCCAGCAGATGGCAGGGCCCTGGCTACACCTTC.

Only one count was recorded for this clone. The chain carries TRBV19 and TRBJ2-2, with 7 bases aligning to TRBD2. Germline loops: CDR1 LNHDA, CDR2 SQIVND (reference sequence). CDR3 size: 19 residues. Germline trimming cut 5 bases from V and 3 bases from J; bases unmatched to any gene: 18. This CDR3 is CASSSPPRGGGFHTGELFF. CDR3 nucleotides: TGTGCCAGTAGTTCCCCCCCGAGGGGCGGGGGATTTCACACCGGGGAGCTGTTTTTT. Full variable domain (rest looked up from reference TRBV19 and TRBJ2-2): DGGITQSPKYLFRKEGQNVTLSCEQNLNHDAMYWYRQDPGQGLRLIYYSQIVNDFQKGDIAEGYSVSREKKESFPLTVTSAQKNPTAFYLCASSSPPRGGGFHTGELFFGEGSRLTVL.

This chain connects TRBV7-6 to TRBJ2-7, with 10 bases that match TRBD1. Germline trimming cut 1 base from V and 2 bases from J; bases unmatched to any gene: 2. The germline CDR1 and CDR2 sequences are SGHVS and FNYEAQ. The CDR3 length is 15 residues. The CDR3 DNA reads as TGTGCCAGCAGCTTAGGGGGACAGGGGACCTACGAGCAGTACTTC. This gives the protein CASSLGGQGTYEQYF.

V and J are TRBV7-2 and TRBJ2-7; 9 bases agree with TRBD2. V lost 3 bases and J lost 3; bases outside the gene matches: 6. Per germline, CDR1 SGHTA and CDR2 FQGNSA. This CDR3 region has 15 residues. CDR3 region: CASSLLPSGVYEQYF. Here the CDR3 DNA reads TGTGCCAGCAGCTTGCTCCCTAGCGGGGTCTACGAGCAGTACTTC.

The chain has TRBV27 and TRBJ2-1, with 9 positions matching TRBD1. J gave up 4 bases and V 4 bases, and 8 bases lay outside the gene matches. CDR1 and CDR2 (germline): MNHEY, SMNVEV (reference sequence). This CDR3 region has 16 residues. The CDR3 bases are TGTGCCAGCAGTTCTTTCTGGGACAGGGCGTACAATGAGCAGTTCTTC. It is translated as CASSSFWDRAYNEQFF.

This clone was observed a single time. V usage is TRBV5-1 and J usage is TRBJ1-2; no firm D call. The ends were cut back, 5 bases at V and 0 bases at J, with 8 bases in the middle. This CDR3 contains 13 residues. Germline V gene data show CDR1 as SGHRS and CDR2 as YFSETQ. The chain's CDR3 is CASSEGTNYGYTF. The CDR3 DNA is TGCGCCAGCAGTGAGGGAACTAACTATGGCTACACCTTC.

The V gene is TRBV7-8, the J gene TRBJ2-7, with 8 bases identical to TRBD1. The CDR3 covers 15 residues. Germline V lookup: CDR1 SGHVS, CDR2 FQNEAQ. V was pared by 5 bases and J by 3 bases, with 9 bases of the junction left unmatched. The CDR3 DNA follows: TGTGCCAGCAGCCAAGAACCGGGACAGGTCTACGAGCAGTACTTC. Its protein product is CASSQEPGQVYEQYF.

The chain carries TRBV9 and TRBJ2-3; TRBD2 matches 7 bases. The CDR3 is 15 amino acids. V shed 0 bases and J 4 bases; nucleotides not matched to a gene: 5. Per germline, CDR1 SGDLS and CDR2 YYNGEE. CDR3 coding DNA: TGTGCCAGCAGCGTAGTACCAGCGGGGCCAGATACGCAGTATTTT. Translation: CASSVVPAGPDTQYF.

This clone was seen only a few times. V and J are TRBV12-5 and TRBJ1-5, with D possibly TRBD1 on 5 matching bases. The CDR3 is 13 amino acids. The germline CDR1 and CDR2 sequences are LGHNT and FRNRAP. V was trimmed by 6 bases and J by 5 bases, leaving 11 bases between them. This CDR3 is CASGGGRDQPQHF. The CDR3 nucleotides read TGTGCTAGTGGGGGGGGGAGAGATCAGCCCCAGCATTTT. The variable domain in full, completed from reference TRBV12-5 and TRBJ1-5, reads DARVTQTPRHKVTEMGQEVTMRCQPILGHNTVFWYRQTMMQGLELLAYFRNRAPLDDSGMPKDRFSAEMPDATLATLKIQPSEPRDSAVYFCASGGGRDQPQHFGDGTRLSIL.

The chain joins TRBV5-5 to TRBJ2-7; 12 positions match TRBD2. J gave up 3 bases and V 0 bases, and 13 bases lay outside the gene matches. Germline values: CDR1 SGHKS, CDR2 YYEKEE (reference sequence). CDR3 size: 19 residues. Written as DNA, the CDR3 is TGTGCCAGCAGCTTGGTCGTCGCTAGCGGGGGGGCTAGCGTCTACGAGCAGTACTTC. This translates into CASSLVVASGGASVYEQYF.

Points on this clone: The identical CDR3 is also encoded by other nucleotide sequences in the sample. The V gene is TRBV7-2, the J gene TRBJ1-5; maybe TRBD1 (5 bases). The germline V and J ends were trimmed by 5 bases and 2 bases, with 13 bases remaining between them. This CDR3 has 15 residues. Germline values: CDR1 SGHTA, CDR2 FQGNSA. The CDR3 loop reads CASSGGTGGNQPQHF. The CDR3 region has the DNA TGTGCCAGCAGCGGCGGGACGGGTGGCAATCAGCCCCAGCATTTT. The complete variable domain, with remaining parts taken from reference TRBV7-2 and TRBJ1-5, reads GAGVSQSPSNKVTEKGKDVELRCDPISGHTALYWYRQSLGQGLEFLIYFQGNSAPDKSGLPSDRFSAERTGGSVSTLTIQRTQQEDSAVYLCASSGGTGGNQPQHFGDGTRLSIL.

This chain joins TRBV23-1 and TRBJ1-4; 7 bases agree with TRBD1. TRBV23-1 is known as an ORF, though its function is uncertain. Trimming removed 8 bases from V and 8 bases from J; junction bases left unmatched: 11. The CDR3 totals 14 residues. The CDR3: CASYRGQGGEKLFF. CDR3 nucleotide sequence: TGCGCCAGCTATAGGGGGCAGGGGGGAGAAAAACTGTTTTTT.

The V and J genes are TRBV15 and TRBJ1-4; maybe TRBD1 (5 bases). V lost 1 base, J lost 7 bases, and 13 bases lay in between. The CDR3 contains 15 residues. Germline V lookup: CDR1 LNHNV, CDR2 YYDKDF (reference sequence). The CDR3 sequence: CATSRVGPGGEKLFF. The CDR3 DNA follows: TGTGCCACCAGCAGAGTGGGGCCCGGGGGTGAAAAACTGTTTTTT.

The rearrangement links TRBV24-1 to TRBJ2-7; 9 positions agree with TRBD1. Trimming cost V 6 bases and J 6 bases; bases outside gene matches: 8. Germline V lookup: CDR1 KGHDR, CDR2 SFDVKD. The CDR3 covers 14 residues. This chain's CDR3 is CATSSRTGAVEQYF. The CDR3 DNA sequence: TGTGCCACCAGTTCTCGGACAGGGGCAGTCGAGCAGTACTTC.